The sequence of this T cell receptor beta chain was determined in a study of human T cells and chemical hapten exposure. The germline V gene encodes CDR1 SQVTM and CDR2 ANQGSEA. V dropped 4 bases and J dropped 5 bases, with 21 bases sitting between them. The CDR3 spans 15 residues. This clonotype appeared many times. Time point of the sample: patch test 1, 2 weeks after DPC sensitization. The sample's treatment: therapeutic diphenylcyclopropenone sensitization with weekly scalp DPC. MiXCR was run by TCRdb on the RACE reads, yielding one entry per CDR3 protein. This table holds about 110,000 distinct CDR3 sequences, 8% to 13% found once.

The TCR was taken from a woman aged 35 to 49 with alopecia areata. Some clones in this sample may be carry-over from other donors' samples. The chain combines TRBV29-1 with TRBJ2-7, with D possibly being TRBD2 (7 bases). This sample comprised whole blood, obtained in connection with sensitization to the hapten diphenylcyclopropenone (DPC). The CDR3 region has the DNA TGCAGCGTTGGGGACTCGGAGGGGGGGAACCACGAGCAGTACTTC. Protein product: CSVGDSEGGNHEQYF.